One sample yielded the 20 T cell receptor beta chains listed below, sequenced in a study of blood T cell repertoires in COVID-19. Profiled with immunoSEQ multiplex PCR; TCRdb holds only in-frame clones, not every one. The sample shows 120,000 or so clones, 65% to 90% of them seen only once. The source material was peripheral blood. Source of these receptors: a man older than 75 with active or convalescent COVID-19.

This chain joins TRBV19 and TRBJ2-7; the D gene is possibly TRBD1 (6 bases). The V end lost 1 base, the J end lost 7 bases, and 14 bases lay between the germline ends. The CDR3 spans 14 residues. CDR1 LNHDA and CDR2 SQIVND come from the germline V gene (reference sequence). The CDR3 loop reads CASSIANRDGEQYF. In DNA form, the CDR3 reads TGTGCCAGTAGTATAGCCAACAGGGATGGGGAGCAGTACTTC.

The V and J genes are TRBV11-3 and TRBJ2-5, with TRBD1 matching 9 bases. The CDR3 runs 16 residues. V shed 1 base and J 5 bases; nucleotides not matched to a gene: 8. CDR1 is SGHNT and CDR2 is YENEEA in the germline V gene. CDR3 coding DNA: TGTGCCAGCAGCTTAGGGGCAACAGGGGGCACTGAGACCCAGTACTTC. Encoded protein: CASSLGATGGTETQYF.

This clone has more than one count but fewer than ten. The chain has TRBV13 and TRBJ2-1; TRBD2 matches at 10 bases. There are 18 residues in the CDR3. Germline CDR1 is PRHDT and CDR2 is FYEKMQ (reference sequence). The J segment lost 1 base and the V segment lost 5 bases, leaving 11 bases of the junction unmatched. CDR3 residues: CASSPRGSGGISYNEQFF. CDR3 nucleotides: TGTGCCAGCAGCCCGAGGGGTAGCGGGGGGATTTCCTACAATGAGCAGTTCTTC.

V and J are TRBV5-1 and TRBJ1-5; tentative D call: TRBD1 (6 bases). The germline V gene has CDR1 SGHRS and CDR2 YFSETQ. The V end lost 0 bases, the J end lost 5 bases, and 6 bases lay between the germline ends. The length of the CDR3 is 13 residues. The CDR3 region has the DNA TGCGCCAGCAGCTTGGCAGGGGATCAGCCCCAGCATTTT. Translation: CASSLAGDQPQHF.

V gene TRBV9 combines with J gene TRBJ2-3, with D unresolved. V dropped 0 bases and J dropped 0 bases, with 14 bases sitting between them. The CDR3 has 17 amino acids. The germline V gene encodes CDR1 SGDLS and CDR2 YYNGEE. The CDR3: CASSVGAWAASTDTQYF. The CDR3, as DNA: TGTGCCAGCAGCGTAGGGGCTTGGGCAGCTAGCACAGATACGCAGTATTTT.

The J gene is TRBJ2-7, the V gene TRBV19; TRBD1 matches 8 bases. V lost 4 bases and J lost 5; bases outside the gene matches: 10. This CDR3 spans 15 amino acids. The V gene's germline CDR1 is LNHDA and CDR2 SQIVND (reference sequence). The CDR3 is CASSSPRGRVHEQYF. In DNA, the CDR3 is TGTGCCAGTAGTAGTCCCAGGGGGCGCGTCCACGAGCAGTACTTC.

The chain combines TRBV27 with TRBJ2-5; 7 positions match TRBD1. Per germline, CDR1 MNHEY and CDR2 SMNVEV (reference sequence). The CDR3 is 16 amino acids. The trim removed 3 bases at V and 2 bases at J, leaving 9 bases unmatched. The CDR3 DNA is TGTGCCAGCAGTTTCCTCGGGACAGAAACTCAAGAGACCCAGTACTTC. It is translated as CASSFLGTETQETQYF.

This rearrangement joins TRBV7-9 to TRBJ1-2; unclear D gene. The V gene lost 5 bases and the J gene lost 2 bases, with 15 bases spanning the gap. Germline V gene lookup returns CDR1 SEHNR and CDR2 FQNEAQ (reference sequence). This CDR3 comprises 15 residues. For the CDR3, the DNA is TGTGCCAGCAGCCCGCTAAGCAGCGCGAACTATGGCTACACCTTC. Translation: CASSPLSSANYGYTF.

V and J are TRBV18 and TRBJ2-2; D may be TRBD2 (5 bases). Per germline, CDR1 KGHSH and CDR2 LQKENI. Trimming took off 6 bases at V and 0 bases at J, with 8 bases between the two ends. This CDR3 is 14 amino acids long. CDR3 DNA sequence: TGTGCCAGCTCCCTGGGAGCGAACACCGGGGAGCTGTTTTTT. Translated: CASSLGANTGELFF.

The chain is built from TRBV30 and TRBJ2-1; 13 bases agree with TRBD2. V shed 5 bases and J 4 bases; nucleotides not matched to a gene: 5. Germline CDR1 reads GTSNPN; CDR2 reads SVGIG (reference sequence). The CDR3 length is 15 residues. The chain's CDR3 is CAWEQGLAGYNEQFF. The CDR3 nucleotides read TGTGCCTGGGAACAGGGACTAGCGGGATACAATGAGCAGTTCTTC.

The chain is built from TRBV4-1 and TRBJ1-2, with a tentative D call TRBD1 (6 bases). CDR3 length: 16 amino acids. Germline-derived CDR1 and CDR2 are MGHRA and YSYEKL. Trimming pared 0 bases from V and 5 bases from J, leaving 16 bases between. The CDR3 is CASSQDPRGGTYGYTF. DNA of the CDR3: TGCGCCAGCAGCCAAGATCCACGGGGGGGCACTTATGGCTACACCTTC.

The CDR3 protein is CASSQAGNIFQETQYF. The CDR3 DNA reads TGTGCCAGCAGCCAAGCAGGCAACATTTTCCAAGAGACCCAGTACTTC. V is TRBV14 and J is TRBJ2-5; D remains ambiguous. V was cut by 1 base and J by 1 base, with 13 bases left in between. The germline gives CDR1 SGHDN, CDR2 FVKESK. The CDR3 runs 16 residues.

This clone was detected a few times. The chain's CDR3 is CASSLTSYQVRAGELFF. In DNA form, the CDR3 reads TGTGCCAGCAGCTTGACTAGCTATCAAGTACGGGCCGGGGAGCTGTTTTTT. V gene TRBV7-3 combines with J gene TRBJ2-2; the match to TRBD2 covers 7 bases. Trimming took 3 bases from V and 6 from J; bases not matched to a gene: 13. The CDR3 is made up of 17 amino acids. Per the germline V gene, CDR1 is SGHTA and CDR2 is FQGTGA.

The chain recombines TRBV5-1 with TRBJ2-1, with TRBD1 matching 9 bases. J was trimmed by 6 bases and V by 5 bases; bases with no gene match: 6. Germline assignment: CDR1 SGHRS and CDR2 YFSETQ. The CDR3 totals 14 residues. The CDR3 coding sequence is TGCGCCAGCAGGCGGGGGACAGGGCCCAATGAGCAGTTCTTC. It encodes CASRRGTGPNEQFF.

This chain connects TRBV6-1 to TRBJ1-1; 7 nucleotides match TRBD1. This CDR3 has 15 residues. V dropped 3 bases and J dropped 4; count of bases not matched to a gene: 8. Germline CDR1 MNHNS, CDR2 SASEGT. CDR3 in DNA: TGTGCCAGCAGTGAGGATTTGGGGACAGCCACTGAAGCTTTCTTT. As protein: CASSEDLGTATEAFF.

This chain joins TRBV24-1 and TRBJ2-1; 12 bases match TRBD1. CDR3 size: 16 residues. The junction had 7 bases not matched to a gene; V was cut back by 3 bases and J by 8 bases. Looked up from germline, CDR1 is KGHDR and CDR2 is SFDVKD. This CDR3 reads CATSDPGTGGLDEQFF. The CDR3 bases are TGTGCCACCAGTGATCCCGGGACAGGGGGCTTAGATGAGCAGTTCTTC.

The genes are TRBV7-6 and TRBJ1-1, with no clear D. The CDR3 loop spans 13 amino acids. The V gene's germline CDR1 is SGHVS and CDR2 FNYEAQ. The germline V and J ends were trimmed by 5 bases and 1 base, with 8 bases remaining between them. DNA of the CDR3: TGTGCCAGCAGCCTCAGTAAGAACACTGAAGCTTTCTTT. Translation: CASSLSKNTEAFF.

The chain recombines TRBV7-6 with TRBJ2-4; tentatively, D is TRBD2 (7 bases). There are 17 residues in the CDR3. CDR1 and CDR2 (germline): SGHVS, FNYEAQ. Trimming took off 5 bases at V and 0 bases at J, with 17 bases between the two ends. Here the CDR3 DNA reads TGTGCCAGCAGCCAAGGGGGGGGTTCGCTAGCCAAAAACATTCAGTACTTC. As protein: CASSQGGGSLAKNIQYF.

V is TRBV11-2 and J is TRBJ2-5; the D is unclear. Trimming cost V 1 base and J 5 bases, with 11 bases left between them. Germline CDR1 is SGHAT and CDR2 is FQNNGV. The CDR3 consists of 14 residues. Here the CDR3 DNA reads TGTGCCAGCAGCTTAGGGGCCAGCCGGGAGACCCAGTACTTC. Translating gives CASSLGASRETQYF. The full variable domain, completed using reference TRBV11-2 and TRBJ2-5, is EAGVAQSPRYKIIEKRQSVAFWCNPISGHATLYWYQQILGQGPKLLIQFQNNGVVDDSQLPKDRFSAERLKGVDSTLKIQPAKLEDSAVYLCASSLGASRETQYFGPGTRLLVL.

The V gene is TRBV11-1, the J gene TRBJ1-1, with 12 bases aligning to TRBD1. Trimming at V came to 5 bases and at J to 4 bases, leaving 5 bases not matched to a gene. CDR1 and CDR2 (germline): SGHAT, FQDESV (reference sequence). CDR3 length: 15 residues. The CDR3 nucleotides read TGTGCCAGCAGCCCCGGGACAGGGGGCATCACTGAAGCTTTCTTT. As protein: CASSPGTGGITEAFF.